Shown below are 4 T cell receptor beta chains from a single sample sequenced in a study of spatial heterogeneity in lung cancer. The time point is: sample taken at primary tumor resection. Unsorted tumor, nontumor lung tissue or cryopreserved PBMC supplied the whole RNA. TCRdb reprocessed the 5' RACE reads via MiXCR and lists one record per CDR3 protein. Among over 14,000 distinct CDR3 sequences listed, about a tenth were seen once. The sequenced sample was PBMCs, obtained at surgery. These receptors came from a female donor with early-stage non-small cell lung cancer.

This clonotype has ten or more counts. This chain uses TRBV7-2 with TRBJ1-1; D ambiguous. Germline values: CDR1 SGHTA, CDR2 FQGNSA. V shed 1 base and J shed 6 bases, with 12 bases lying between them. The CDR3 spans 14 residues. CDR3 bases: TGTGCCAGCAGCTTAGGACCCAGCTCCCCTGAAGCTTTCTTT. It yields the protein CASSLGPSSPEAFF.

The V call is TRBV10-2, the J call TRBJ2-2; the match to TRBD2 covers 12 bases. Trimming took 6 bases from V and 1 from J; bases not matched to a gene: 9. This CDR3 has 18 residues. CDR1 and CDR2 from the germline V gene are WSHSY and SAAADI. DNA of the CDR3: TGCGCCAGCAGAACCGGACTAGCGGGATGGTTGAACACCGGGGAGCTGTTTTTT. Protein sequence: CASRTGLAGWLNTGELFF.

The sample holds one count of this clonotype. This chain joins TRBV7-9 and TRBJ2-1, with 9 bases lining up with TRBD2. Germline V gene lookup returns CDR1 SEHNR and CDR2 FQNEAQ (reference sequence). The CDR3 runs to 15 residues. After removal of 0 bases from V and 8 bases from J, the junction contained 5 bases not matched to a gene. The CDR3 region has the DNA TGTGCCAGCAGCTTAGCCCCGACTAGCGGCCATGAGCAGTTCTTC. This translates into CASSLAPTSGHEQFF.

This clonotype came up many times. The rearrangement uses TRBV7-2 and TRBJ2-3; 8 nucleotides line up with TRBD2. The CDR3 has 15 residues. The J segment lost 4 bases and the V segment lost 5 bases, leaving 8 bases of the junction unmatched. In germline, CDR1 is SGHTA, CDR2 FQGNSA. The CDR3 reads CASSTLAVGPDTQYF. CDR3 DNA sequence: TGTGCCAGCAGCACACTAGCGGTTGGCCCAGATACGCAGTATTTT.